A selection of T cell receptor beta chains follows, all from one sample in a study of T cell repertoires in cytomegalovirus infection. From the reads, TCRdb called clonotypes with MiXCR, one entry per CDR3 protein. The sample records about 260,000 distinct CDR3 sequences, roughly 13% being singletons. The sample was PBMCs. Receptor source: a human donor in good health (CMV status not recorded). Some clones in this sample may be carry-over from other donors' samples. Each CDR3 is given with its conserved first and last residue. The D gene is left open where the match is weak. Some rows mark clone size as missing; the rest say once, few, many or name a class of expanded clone.

d_gene: .
j_gene: TRBJ2-6
v_gene: TRBV19
abundance: .
CDR3aa: CASSASGANVLTF
CDR3nt: TGTGCCAGTAGTGCCTCTGGGGCCAACGTCCTGACTTTC

d_gene: TRBD2
j_gene: TRBJ2-5
v_gene: TRBV4-2
abundance: few
CDR3aa: CASSQELAGGPETQYF
CDR3nt: TGTGCCAGCAGCCAAGAACTAGCGGGAGGGCCCGAGACCCAGTACTTC

d_gene: .
j_gene: TRBJ2-1
v_gene: TRBV6-1
abundance: many
CDR3aa: CAGKGASGYNEQFF
CDR3nt: TGTGCCGGCAAGGGGGCTAGCGGGTACAATGAGCAGTTCTTC

d_gene: .
j_gene: TRBJ2-6
v_gene: TRBV19
abundance: many
CDR3aa: CASSIGETGANVLTF
CDR3nt: TGTGCCAGTAGTATAGGAGAAACAGGGGCCAACGTCCTGACTTTC

d_gene: .
j_gene: TRBJ2-5
v_gene: TRBV4-1
abundance: .
CDR3aa: CASSQGLMSLYQETQYF
CDR3nt: TGCGCCAGCAGCCAAGGGTTGATGAGCTTGTACCAAGAGACCCAGTACTTC

d_gene: .
j_gene: TRBJ1-4
v_gene: TRBV28
abundance: many
CDR3aa: CASSFLIGGNEKLFF
CDR3nt: TGTGCCAGCAGTTTCCTGATCGGGGGTAATGAAAAACTGTTTTTT

d_gene: .
j_gene: TRBJ1-2
v_gene: TRBV11-2
abundance: few
CDR3aa: CASSLGGFFNYGYTF
CDR3nt: TGTGCCAGCAGCCTAGGGGGATTCTTTAACTATGGCTACACCTTC

d_gene: TRBD2
j_gene: TRBJ2-5
v_gene: TRBV7-8
abundance: many
CDR3aa: CASSTSERGWRGDETQYF
CDR3nt: TGTGCCAGCAGCACCAGCGAGAGGGGTTGGCGGGGGGATGAGACCCAGTACTTC

d_gene: TRBD2
j_gene: TRBJ2-1
v_gene: TRBV27
abundance: .
CDR3aa: CASTRTSGGFSSYNEQFF
CDR3nt: TGTGCCAGCACCCGGACTAGCGGGGGCTTTAGCTCCTACAATGAGCAGTTCTTC

d_gene: .
j_gene: TRBJ2-5
v_gene: TRBV6-6
abundance: few
CDR3aa: CASRPYREGETQYF
CDR3nt: TGTGCCAGCAGACCCTACAGGGAAGGCGAGACCCAGTACTTC

d_gene: .
j_gene: TRBJ2-3
v_gene: TRBV12-3/TRBV12-4
abundance: many
CDR3aa: CASSPQGRGTDTQYF
CDR3nt: TGTGCCAGCAGTCCACAGGGTAGGGGAACAGATACGCAGTATTTT

d_gene: .
j_gene: TRBJ1-1
v_gene: TRBV25-1
abundance: many
CDR3aa: CASRPGGGNTEAFF
CDR3nt: TGTGCCAGCAGACCGGGGGGGGGGAACACTGAAGCTTTCTTT

d_gene: TRBD1
j_gene: TRBJ2-5
v_gene: TRBV7-2
abundance: many
CDR3aa: CASSSLDRGETQYF
CDR3nt: TGTGCCAGCAGCTCCTTGGACAGGGGGGAGACCCAGTACTTC

d_gene: .
j_gene: TRBJ2-7
v_gene: TRBV2
abundance: once
CDR3aa: CAGRQGYEQYF
CDR3nt: TGTGCCGGACGACAAGGCTACGAGCAGTACTTC

d_gene: .
j_gene: TRBJ2-1
v_gene: TRBV11-2
abundance: few
CDR3aa: CASSRIASIYNEQFF
CDR3nt: TGTGCCAGCAGCCGAATAGCTTCTATCTACAATGAGCAGTTCTTC

d_gene: TRBD1
j_gene: TRBJ2-1
v_gene: TRBV7-3
abundance: many
CDR3aa: CATSTGGRNEQFF
CDR3nt: TGTGCCACCTCGACAGGGGGTCGGAATGAGCAGTTCTTC